This T cell receptor (beta chain) was sequenced during a study of T cell repertoires in cytomegalovirus infection. Study in general: CMV epitopes that were recently identified and HLA-C-restricted were used alongside well-studied HLA-B-restricted ones. Indicated by public TCR beta signatures were CMV infection and matching HLA type. Notes on the study in general: In two of eight donors, the top clonotype was HLA-C-restricted CMV-specific. Summed frequency of public TCR beta families distinguished CMV carriers with the relevant HLA.

The CDR3 is 13 residues long. Trimming stripped 4 bases from V and 7 bases from J, with 13 bases between. TCRdb reprocessed the reads via MiXCR and lists one record per CDR3 protein. This sample yields approximately 730,000 distinct CDR3 sequences, of which under 35% are seen a single time; over 10% belongs to the top ten. This clonotype was picked up many times. Its cognate antigen is unknown. The sample was cultured CD8+ T cells from PBMCs, taken from culture after CMV antigen stimulation. The rearrangement joins TRBV12-3 or TRBV12-4 to TRBJ1-2; D unclear. This sequence was found in a human donor in good health (CMV status not recorded). Some clones in this sample may be carry-over from other donors' samples. The CDR3 loop is CASSSRPESGYTF. The CDR3 DNA is TGTGCCAGCAGTTCTCGTCCGGAATCTGGCTACACCTTC.